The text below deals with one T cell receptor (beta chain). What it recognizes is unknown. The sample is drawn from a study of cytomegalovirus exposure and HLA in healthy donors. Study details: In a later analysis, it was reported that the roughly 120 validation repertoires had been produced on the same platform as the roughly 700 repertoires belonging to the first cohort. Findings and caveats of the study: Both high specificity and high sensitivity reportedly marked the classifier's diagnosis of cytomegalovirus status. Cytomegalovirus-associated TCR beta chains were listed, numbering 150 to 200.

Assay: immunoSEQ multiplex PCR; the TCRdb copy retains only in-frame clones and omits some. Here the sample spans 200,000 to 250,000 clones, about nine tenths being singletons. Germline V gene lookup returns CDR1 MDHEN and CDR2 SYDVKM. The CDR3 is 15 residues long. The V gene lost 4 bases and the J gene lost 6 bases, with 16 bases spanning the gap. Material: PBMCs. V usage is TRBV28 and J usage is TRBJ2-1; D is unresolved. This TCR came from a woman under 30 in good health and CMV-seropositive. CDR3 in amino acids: CASSYPRVPGNEQFF. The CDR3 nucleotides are TGTGCCAGCAGTTACCCCCGGGTTCCGGGCAATGAGCAGTTCTTC. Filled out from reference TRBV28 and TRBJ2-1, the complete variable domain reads DVKVTQSSRYLVKRTGEKVFLECVQDMDHENMFWYRQDPGLGLRLIYFSYDVKMKEKGDIPEGYSVSREKKERFSLILESASTNQTSMYLCASSYPRVPGNEQFFGPGTRLTVL.